This TCR beta chain stems from a study of cytomegalovirus exposure and HLA in healthy donors. Across the whole study: From some 190 million T cells, an earlier analysis saw 100 million to 140 million unique TCR beta sequences. Findings and caveats of the study: Later analysis reportedly placed an Asian-associated ancestry cluster below the roughly 630-donor mean in N-insertions. Altogether, some 160 TCR beta chains were recorded as cytomegalovirus-associated. In an earlier analysis, productive rearrangement rates for most beta V segments clustered near 87% or 30%.

CDR1 SGHRS and CDR2 YFSETQ come from the germline V gene. Unmatched junction bases numbered 9, after V lost 1 base and J lost 5 bases. The CDR3 is made up of 16 amino acids. For this clone: Its antigen is not identified.

PCR amplification relied on 60 Vbeta primers (plus 13 Jbeta primers). TCRdb's table, derived via immunoSEQ multiplex PCR, lists solely in-frame clones and lacks some. The table lists 77,000 or so clones, around 83% of them singletons. The clonotype comes from a man between 65 and 85 years old in good health and CMV-seropositive. Sample: PBMCs. The chain links TRBV5-1 to TRBJ2-5; 9 nucleotides match TRBD1. CDR3 protein: CASSLFGQGQRETQYF. Here the CDR3 DNA reads TGCGCCAGCAGCTTGTTCGGACAGGGGCAGAGGGAGACCCAGTACTTC.